This T cell receptor (beta chain) was sequenced in a study of blood T cell repertoires in COVID-19. Study summary: Collection of acute and convalescent COVID-19 samples took place in the United States, Italy and Spain. Sample material is recorded as cDNA or gDNA derived from T cells, B-cell-depleted T cells, or PBMCs.

Seattle patient enrollment occurred during active infection, with longitudinal follow-up thereafter. Authors' analysis steps: Estimated nucleated cell counts came from reference gene primer amplification. Method: immunoSEQ multiplex PCR; TCRdb's copy keeps in-frame clones and lacks some. The V and J calls and clone size are taken from that table; D and trimming were inferred from the DNA. Of hundreds of thousands of clones listed, about nine tenths are singletons. The CDR3 spans 16 residues. V shed 5 bases, J shed 5 bases, and the junction held 13 bases outside the gene matches. Germline V lookup: CDR1 SEHNR, CDR2 FQNEAQ (reference sequence).

The sequence derives from a woman between 25 and 40 years old with COVID-19, enrolled during active disease. V gene TRBV7-9 combines with J gene TRBJ2-5, with 8 bases that match TRBD1. The specimen sequenced was peripheral blood. DNA of the CDR3: TGTGCCAGCAGCACGTACCCCAGGGGGCTGGTGGAGACCCAGTACTTC. This translates into CASSTYPRGLVETQYF. Variable domain in full (rest from reference TRBV7-9 and TRBJ2-5): DTGVSQNPRHKITKRGQNVTFRCDPISEHNRLYWYRQTLGQGPEFLTYFQNEAQLEKSRLLSDRFSAERPKGSFSTLEIQRTEQGDSAMYLCASSTYPRGLVETQYFGPGTRLLVL.